Listed below are T cell receptor beta chains from one sample, sequenced in a study of shared clonotypes between healthy human individuals. Measured with immunoSEQ multiplex PCR; TCRdb has only the in-frame clones, and not every one. This sample has about a million clones, with roughly 80% found just once. The material sequenced was memory CD4+ T cells from PBMCs. These receptors came from a man between 18 and 35 years old in good health. Some clones in this sample may be carry-over from other donors' samples. Each CDR3 is given with its conserved first and last residue.

TRBJ2-7 TRBV10-2 CASIGWGGLAGGGSYEQYF
TRBJ1-2 TRBV5-1 CASSPTVGVPYGYTF
TRBJ2-3 TRBV5-1 CASSLTGTGGPDTQYF
TRBJ2-3 TRBV30 CAWSVGRDTQYF
TRBJ2-4 TRBV7-2 CASSKAGLLPYF
TRBJ2-2 TRBV28 CASGSPTYRGLTGELFF
TRBJ2-7 TRBV28 CASSSRLAGGPRPYF
TRBJ1-2 TRBV6-4 CASSTGVGYGYTF
TRBJ1-2 TRBV7-2 CASSPQLVGGYTF
TRBJ1-5 TRBV7-2 CASSLSRTVSGPQHF
TRBJ2-7 TRBV6-1 CASSEGVIYEQYF
TRBJ1-2 TRBV11-2 CASSSPPSRLYYGYTF
TRBJ2-2 TRBV25-1 CASSELEKEAGELFF
TRBJ1-3 TRBV7-3 CASSLGHGGGNTIYF
TRBJ1-2 TRBV10-3 CAIEPGGALSYGYTF
TRBJ1-1 TRBV7-9 CASSFMTGRNTEAFF
TRBJ2-1 TRBV4-1 CASSQDPASGKYNEQFF
TRBJ2-7 TRBV28 CASSQPGLGVEQYF
TRBJ2-7 TRBV27 CASSVATGSYYEQYF
TRBJ2-3 TRBV5-1 CASSLGLAGGTDTQYF
TRBJ2-1 TRBV7-3 CASSLQGGALYNEQFF
TRBJ2-4 TRBV4-1 CASSQEPGGLFAKNIQYF
TRBJ1-4 TRBV7-2 CASSRQNNEKLFF
TRBJ1-2 TRBV5-1 CASSRGQGHYGYTF
TRBJ1-2 TRBV2 CASSGNRGDGYTF
TRBJ2-1 TRBV7-2 CASTPGLNEQFF
TRBJ2-7 TRBV5-1 CASSPGRSYEQYF
TRBJ2-3 TRBV9 CASSPALSTTDTQYF
TRBJ1-5 TRBV7-9 CASSLQDNQPQHF
TRBJ2-5 TRBV30 CAWSVGTKETQYF
TRBJ2-2 TRBV10-3 CAISVRENTGELFF
TRBJ1-2 TRBV5-8 CASSRRTGGGGYTF
TRBJ1-1 TRBV28 CATLGRDTEAFF
TRBJ1-2 TRBV6-5 CASSYFRAGAQYGYTF
TRBJ2-3 TRBV6-4 CASSALGGSTDTQYF
TRBJ1-2 TRBV4-1 CASSQERSVTRGYGYTF
TRBJ1-5 TRBV5-1 CASSPGGGARDQPQHF
TRBJ2-1 TRBV11-1 CASSFSTGGYNEQFF
TRBJ2-3 TRBV7-9 CASSLEVVGTQYF
TRBJ2-7 TRBV5-1 CASSHRDSTYEQYF
TRBJ1-2 TRBV27 CASSFHRGSLNYGYTF
TRBJ2-3 TRBV28 CASSLFASGRAVRRTDTQYF
TRBJ1-1 TRBV15 CATSRGAIGTEAFF
TRBJ1-2 TRBV6-1 CASSEGLGGFYGYTF
TRBJ2-3 TRBV7-3 CASSLGGQTDTQYF
TRBJ2-5 TRBV18 CASSPTGTETQYF
TRBJ2-7 TRBV2 CASSELIYEQYF
TRBJ2-5 TRBV7-2 CASSLGSRSGGETQYF
TRBJ1-1 TRBV6-1 CASSLRGANTEAFF
TRBJ1-3 TRBV27 CASSRGPGDTIYF
TRBJ2-7 TRBV19 CASSIAGRYEQYF
TRBJ2-3 TRBV9 CASKRDYGTDTQYF
TRBJ1-2 TRBV30 CAWSEGFGYGYTF
TRBJ2-2 TRBV9 CASSVEGTGELFF
TRBJ2-1 TRBV28 CASTGTPYNEQFF
TRBJ1-2 TRBV29-1 CSVEGTQHRDGYTF
TRBJ1-5 TRBV28 CASSLRQGASNQPQHF
TRBJ2-6 TRBV19 CASSWTGSGANVLTF
TRBJ1-5 TRBV2 CASTRDRPYSNQPQHF